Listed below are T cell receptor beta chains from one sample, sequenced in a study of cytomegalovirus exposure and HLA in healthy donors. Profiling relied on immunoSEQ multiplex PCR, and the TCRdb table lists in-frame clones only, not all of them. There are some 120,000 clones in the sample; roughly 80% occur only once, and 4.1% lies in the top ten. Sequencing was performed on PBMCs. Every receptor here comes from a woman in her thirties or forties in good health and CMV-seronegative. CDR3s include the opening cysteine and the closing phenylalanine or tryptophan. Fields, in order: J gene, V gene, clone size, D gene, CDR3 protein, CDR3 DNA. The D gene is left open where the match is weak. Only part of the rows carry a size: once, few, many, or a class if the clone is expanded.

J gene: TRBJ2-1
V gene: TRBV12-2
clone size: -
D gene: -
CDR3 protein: CASRLAHSGGDANEQFF
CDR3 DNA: TGTGCAAGTCGCTTAGCGCATTCTGGCGGGGACGCCAATGAGCAGTTCTTC

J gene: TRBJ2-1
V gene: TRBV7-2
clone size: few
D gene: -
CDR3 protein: CASSLARPDRYRRSYEQFF
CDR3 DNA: TGTGCCAGCAGCTTAGCGCGTCCAGACAGGTATCGACGAAGTTATGAGCAGTTCTTC

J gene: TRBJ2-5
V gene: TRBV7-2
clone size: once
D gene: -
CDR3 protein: CASSLVGATTQYF
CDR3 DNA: TGTGCCAGCAGCTTAGTGGGGGCCACAACCCAGTACTTC

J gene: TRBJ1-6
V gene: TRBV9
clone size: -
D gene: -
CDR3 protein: CASSVAPIIDSPLHF
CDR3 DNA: TGTGCCAGCAGCGTCGCCCCGATAATAGATTCACCCCTCCACTTT

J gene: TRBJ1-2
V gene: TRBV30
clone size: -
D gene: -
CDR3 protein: CAWTQGYGYTF
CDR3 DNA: TGTGCCTGGACCCAGGGGTATGGCTACACCTTC

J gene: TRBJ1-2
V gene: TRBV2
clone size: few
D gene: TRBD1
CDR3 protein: CASSDPEDRGDPNYGYTF
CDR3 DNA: TGTGCCAGCAGTGACCCCGAAGACAGGGGAGACCCTAACTATGGCTACACCTTC

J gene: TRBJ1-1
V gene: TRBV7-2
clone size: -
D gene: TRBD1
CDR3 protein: CASSLAGTANTEAFF
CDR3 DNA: TGTGCCAGCAGCTTAGCCGGGACAGCGAACACTGAAGCTTTCTTT

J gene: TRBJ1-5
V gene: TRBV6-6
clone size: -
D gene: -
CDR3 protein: CATNRDNSNQPQHF
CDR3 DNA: TGTGCCACCAACAGGGATAATAGCAATCAGCCCCAGCATTTT

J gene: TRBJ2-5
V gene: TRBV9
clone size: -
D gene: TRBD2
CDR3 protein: CASSVGGGPGETQYF
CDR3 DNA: TGTGCCAGCAGCGTAGGCGGGGGGCCTGGAGAGACCCAGTACTTC

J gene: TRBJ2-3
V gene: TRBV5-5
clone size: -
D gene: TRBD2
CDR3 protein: CASSPSGRAYDTQYF
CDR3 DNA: TGTGCCAGCAGCCCTAGCGGGAGGGCCTATGATACGCAGTATTTT

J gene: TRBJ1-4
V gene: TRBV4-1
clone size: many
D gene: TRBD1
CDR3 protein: CASSQGQDNEKLFF
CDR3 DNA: TGCGCCAGCAGCCAGGGACAGGATAATGAAAAACTGTTTTTT

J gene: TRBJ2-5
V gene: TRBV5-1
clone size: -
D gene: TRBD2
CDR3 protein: CASCPSGRVQETQYF
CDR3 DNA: TGCGCCAGCTGCCCCAGCGGGAGGGTCCAAGAGACCCAGTACTTC

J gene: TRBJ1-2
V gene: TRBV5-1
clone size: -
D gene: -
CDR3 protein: CASSLVPAGDGYTF
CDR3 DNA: TGCGCCAGCAGCTTGGTACCGGCAGGGGACGGCTACACCTTC

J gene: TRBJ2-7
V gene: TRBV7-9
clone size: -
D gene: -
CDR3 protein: CASSERRGPQVYF
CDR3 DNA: TGTGCCAGCAGCGAAAGACGTGGGCCGCAGGTGTACTTC

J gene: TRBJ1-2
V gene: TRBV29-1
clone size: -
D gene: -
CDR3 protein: CSVQTSNYGYTF
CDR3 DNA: TGCAGCGTTCAGACATCAAACTATGGCTACACCTTC

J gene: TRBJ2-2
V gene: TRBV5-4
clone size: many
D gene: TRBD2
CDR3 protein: CASRPGLAGGNDGELFF
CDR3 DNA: TGTGCCAGCAGACCAGGACTAGCGGGAGGTAACGACGGGGAGCTGTTTTTT

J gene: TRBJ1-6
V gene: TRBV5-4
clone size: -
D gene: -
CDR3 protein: CASSFVGAGNSPLHF
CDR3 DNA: TGTGCCAGCAGCTTTGTGGGGGCGGGTAATTCACCCCTCCACTTT

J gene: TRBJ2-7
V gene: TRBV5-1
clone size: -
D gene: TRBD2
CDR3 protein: CASSPIGGGATYEQYF
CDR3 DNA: TGCGCCAGCAGCCCGATCGGGGGGGGCGCCACCTACGAGCAGTACTTC

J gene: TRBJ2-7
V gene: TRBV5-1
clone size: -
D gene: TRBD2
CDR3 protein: CASSLVGGLAGAYEQYF
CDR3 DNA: TGCGCCAGCAGCTTGGTGGGGGGACTAGCGGGAGCCTACGAGCAGTACTTC

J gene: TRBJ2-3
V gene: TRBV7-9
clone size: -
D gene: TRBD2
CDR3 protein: CASSLALSGGANTQYF
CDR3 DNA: TGTGCCAGCAGCTTAGCGTTGAGCGGGGGGGCAAATACGCAGTATTTT

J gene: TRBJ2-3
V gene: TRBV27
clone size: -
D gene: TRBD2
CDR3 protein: CASSPQAGLAVTDTQYF
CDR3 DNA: TGTGCCAGCAGTCCCCAAGCCGGACTAGCGGTCACAGATACGCAGTATTTT

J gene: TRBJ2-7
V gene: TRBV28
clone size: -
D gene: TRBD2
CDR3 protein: CASSPRGERYEQYF
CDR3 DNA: TGTGCCAGCAGTCCCCGGGGGGAACGTTACGAGCAGTACTTC

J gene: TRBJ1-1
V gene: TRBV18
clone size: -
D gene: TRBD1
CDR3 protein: CASSPDRAGTEAFF
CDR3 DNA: TGTGCCAGCTCACCGGACAGGGCCGGCACTGAAGCTTTCTTT

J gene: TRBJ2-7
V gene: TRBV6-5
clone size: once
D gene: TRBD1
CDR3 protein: CASSYDRGRIEQYF
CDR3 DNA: TGTGCCAGCAGTTACGACAGGGGGCGGATCGAGCAGTACTTC

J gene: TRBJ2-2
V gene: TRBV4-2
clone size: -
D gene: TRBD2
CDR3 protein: CASSQGEGGPRTGELFF
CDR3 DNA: TGTGCCAGCAGCCAAGGGGAGGGTGGTCCGCGCACCGGGGAGCTGTTTTTT

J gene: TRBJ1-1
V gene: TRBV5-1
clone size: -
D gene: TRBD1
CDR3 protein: CASTETGLNTEAFF
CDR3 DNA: TGCGCCAGCACGGAGACAGGGCTGAACACTGAAGCTTTCTTT

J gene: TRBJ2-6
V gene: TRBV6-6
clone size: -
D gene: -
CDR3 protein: CASSLSSGANVLTF
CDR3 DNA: TGTGCCAGCAGTCTCAGCTCTGGGGCCAACGTCCTGACTTTC

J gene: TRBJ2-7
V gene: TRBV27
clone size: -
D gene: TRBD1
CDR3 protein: CASSRTGTSSYEQYF
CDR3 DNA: TGTGCCAGCAGCCGGACAGGGACGAGCTCCTACGAGCAGTACTTC

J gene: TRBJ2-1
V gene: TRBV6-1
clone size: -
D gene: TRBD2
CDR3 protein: CASSGGEQDSNEQFF
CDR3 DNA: TGTGCCAGCAGCGGGGGGGAACAGGATAGCAATGAGCAGTTCTTC

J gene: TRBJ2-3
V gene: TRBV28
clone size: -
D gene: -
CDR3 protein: CASGGESQYF
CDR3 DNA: TGTGCCAGTGGAGGGGAATCGCAGTATTTT

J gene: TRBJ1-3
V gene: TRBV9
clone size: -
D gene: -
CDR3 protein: CASSDNIGNTIYF
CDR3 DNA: TGTGCCAGCAGCGACAACATAGGAAACACCATATATTTT